One and the same sample provided the 5 T cell receptor beta chains below, sequenced in a study of Ad26.COV2.S vaccination and SARS-CoV-2 variants. Here immunoSEQ multiplex PCR was the method, and the copy in TCRdb shows in-frame clones only, minus some. There are approximately 500,000 clones in the sample; around 88% occur only once, and around 13% lies in the top ten. The sample's treatment: roughly 20 received Ad26.COV2.S at low or high dose, single or two shots; several received placebo; per-sample allocation not given. Samples analyzed were those drawn on day 63 after the first vaccine or placebo injection. The material was peripheral blood, obtained in a trial of Ad26.COV2.S vaccine versus placebo. These TCRs come from a person aged 18-60 years who received the Ad26.COV2.S COVID-19 vaccine or a placebo.

This chain joins TRBV19 and TRBJ2-2; TRBD2 matches at 10 bases. This CDR3 contains 14 residues. The ends lost 4 bases at V and 6 bases at J; junction bases unmatched: 2. Germline CDR1 LNHDA, CDR2 SQIVND (reference sequence). CDR3 sequence (DNA): TGTGCCAGTAGTAATGGACTAGCGGCCGGGGAGCTGTTTTTT. It translates to CASSNGLAAGELFF.

The chain employs TRBV3-1 (or the pseudogene TRBV3-2) and TRBJ2-3, with D hard to call. Germline assignment: CDR1 LGHDT and CDR2 YNNKEL (reference sequence). CDR3 length: 12 residues. Deletions cut 4 bases from V and 2 bases from J, with 4 bases between. CDR3 protein: CASSLDTDTQYF. The CDR3 DNA follows: TGTGCCAGCAGCCTTGACACAGATACGCAGTATTTT.

The gene calls are TRBV30 and TRBJ1-6; 8 bases agree with TRBD1. Trimming took 3 bases from V and 5 from J; bases not matched to a gene: 9. Germline values: CDR1 GTSNPN, CDR2 SVGIG (reference sequence). The CDR3 is 16 amino acids. The CDR3 spells CAWRAGRGHNNSPLHF. The CDR3 DNA reads as TGTGCCTGGAGGGCGGGCAGGGGGCACAATAATTCACCCCTCCACTTT.

This chain connects TRBV4-3 to TRBJ1-4; TRBD1 is a possible D gene (6 bases). The V gene's germline CDR1 is LGHNA and CDR2 YSLEER. The CDR3 contains 18 residues. Trimming stripped 0 bases from V and 4 bases from J, with 18 bases between. CDR3 amino acids: CASSQDTSWGRGNEKLFF. CDR3 sequence (DNA): TGCGCCAGCAGCCAAGATACGTCGTGGGGCAGGGGTAATGAAAAACTGTTTTTT.

CDR3 sequence: CASSTEGRNKAFF. CDR3 nucleotides: TGTGCCAGTAGTACCGAAGGGAGGAATAAAGCTTTCTTT. The chain combines TRBV19 with TRBJ1-1; D unclear. Germline V gives CDR1 LNHDA, CDR2 SQIVND (reference sequence). This CDR3 has 13 amino acids. Trimming stripped 4 bases from V and 9 bases from J, with 15 bases between.